These T cell receptor beta chains were read from a single sample in a study of blood T cell repertoires in COVID-19. Only in-frame clones appear in the TCRdb table, and some are missing; sequencing was by immunoSEQ multiplex PCR. The data show roughly 230,000 clones, approximately 91% seen once. The sequenced material came from peripheral blood. The receptor set was obtained from a human donor in a cohort sampled during active COVID-19. The CDR3 runs from the conserved cysteine through the conserved F or W. The order of the fields is J gene, clone size, D gene, V gene, CDR3 protein, CDR3 DNA. The D gene is left open where the match is weak. Rows may omit the clone size; those that give it use once, few, many or a size class.

J gene: TRBJ1-4
clone size: .
D gene: .
V gene: TRBV19
CDR3 protein: CASGDWQREKLFF
CDR3 DNA: TGTGCCAGTGGGGACTGGCAACGGGAAAAACTGTTTTTT

J gene: TRBJ1-4
clone size: .
D gene: .
V gene: TRBV5-1
CDR3 protein: CASSLDSPNEKLFF
CDR3 DNA: TGCGCCAGCAGCTTGGACAGCCCTAATGAAAAACTGTTTTTT

J gene: TRBJ1-5
clone size: .
D gene: TRBD1
V gene: TRBV11-2
CDR3 protein: CASRDRGGYSNQPQHF
CDR3 DNA: TGTGCCAGCCGGGACAGGGGGGGATATAGCAATCAGCCCCAGCATTTT

J gene: TRBJ2-7
clone size: .
D gene: .
V gene: TRBV5-4
CDR3 protein: CASRPLVGEQYF
CDR3 DNA: TGTGCCAGCAGACCCCTAGTTGGCGAGCAGTACTTC

J gene: TRBJ1-3
clone size: .
D gene: .
V gene: TRBV24-1
CDR3 protein: CATSDSRNTIYF
CDR3 DNA: TGTGCCACCAGTGATTCTCGAAACACCATATATTTT

J gene: TRBJ1-2
clone size: .
D gene: .
V gene: TRBV7-2
CDR3 protein: CASSAGRGYGYTF
CDR3 DNA: TGTGCCAGCAGCGCCGGACGGGGCTATGGCTACACCTTC

J gene: TRBJ2-5
clone size: .
D gene: .
V gene: TRBV5-5
CDR3 protein: CASSFLGPQETQYF
CDR3 DNA: TGTGCCAGCAGCTTCCTGGGGCCCCAAGAGACCCAGTACTTC

J gene: TRBJ2-7
clone size: .
D gene: TRBD1
V gene: TRBV6-6
CDR3 protein: CASSPPFRQGPQSYEQYF
CDR3 DNA: TGTGCCAGCAGTCCCCCATTCAGACAGGGCCCGCAATCCTACGAGCAGTACTTC

J gene: TRBJ2-1
clone size: .
D gene: TRBD1
V gene: TRBV29-1
CDR3 protein: CSVGKTTGSSYNEQFF
CDR3 DNA: TGCAGCGTTGGAAAAACGACAGGGAGCTCCTACAATGAGCAGTTCTTC

J gene: TRBJ2-7
clone size: few
D gene: TRBD1
V gene: TRBV14
CDR3 protein: CASSQVTGGYEQYF
CDR3 DNA: TGTGCCAGCAGCCAAGTTACAGGGGGCTACGAGCAGTACTTC

J gene: TRBJ2-7
clone size: once
D gene: TRBD2
V gene: TRBV7-2
CDR3 protein: CASSLGLAFSYEQYF
CDR3 DNA: TGTGCCAGCAGCTTAGGACTAGCGTTTTCCTACGAGCAGTACTTC

J gene: TRBJ1-1
clone size: .
D gene: TRBD1
V gene: TRBV6-2/TRBV6-3
CDR3 protein: CASSHRGGLETEAFF
CDR3 DNA: TGTGCCAGCAGTCACAGGGGCGGTCTTGAAACTGAAGCTTTCTTT

J gene: TRBJ2-7
clone size: .
D gene: TRBD1
V gene: TRBV7-9
CDR3 protein: CASSLEPGQNYEQYF
CDR3 DNA: TGTGCCAGCAGCTTGGAACCGGGACAGAACTACGAGCAGTACTTC

J gene: TRBJ2-3
clone size: once
D gene: TRBD1
V gene: TRBV7-2
CDR3 protein: CASSSTGTGRLDTQYF
CDR3 DNA: TGTGCCAGCAGCTCAACCGGGACAGGGCGGTTGGATACGCAGTATTTT

J gene: TRBJ1-5
clone size: .
D gene: TRBD1
V gene: TRBV23-1
CDR3 protein: CASSQSVSGGGPDQPQHF
CDR3 DNA: TGCGCCAGCAGTCAATCGGTATCAGGAGGGGGCCCCGATCAGCCCCAGCATTTT

J gene: TRBJ2-3
clone size: .
D gene: TRBD2
V gene: TRBV9
CDR3 protein: CASSVAGGPPDTQYF
CDR3 DNA: TGTGCCAGCAGCGTGGCGGGGGGGCCCCCAGATACGCAGTATTTT

J gene: TRBJ2-7
clone size: .
D gene: TRBD2
V gene: TRBV28
CDR3 protein: CASSLLLAGDYEQYF
CDR3 DNA: TGTGCCAGCAGTTTATTGCTAGCGGGAGACTACGAGCAGTACTTC

J gene: TRBJ1-1
clone size: .
D gene: TRBD1
V gene: TRBV30
CDR3 protein: CAHGQGLSMNTEAFF
CDR3 DNA: TGTGCCCACGGACAGGGACTCTCAATGAACACTGAAGCTTTCTTT

J gene: TRBJ2-7
clone size: once
D gene: TRBD2
V gene: TRBV7-2
CDR3 protein: CASSPTGGNEQYF
CDR3 DNA: TGTGCCAGCAGTCCAACGGGAGGTAACGAGCAGTACTTC

J gene: TRBJ2-3
clone size: few
D gene: .
V gene: TRBV9
CDR3 protein: CASSAGKSTDTQYF
CDR3 DNA: TGTGCCAGCAGCGCGGGGAAAAGCACAGATACGCAGTATTTT

J gene: TRBJ2-3
clone size: .
D gene: .
V gene: TRBV5-1
CDR3 protein: CASTSTDTQYF
CDR3 DNA: TGCGCCAGCACTTCTACAGATACGCAGTATTTT

J gene: TRBJ1-4
clone size: once
D gene: TRBD1
V gene: TRBV28
CDR3 protein: CASSSWTGKDHEKLFF
CDR3 DNA: TGTGCCAGCAGTTCTTGGACAGGGAAGGATCATGAAAAACTGTTTTTT

J gene: TRBJ1-6
clone size: .
D gene: TRBD1
V gene: TRBV4-1
CDR3 protein: CASSQGQGNSPLHF
CDR3 DNA: TGCGCCAGCAGCCAAGGACAGGGCAATTCACCCCTCCACTTT

J gene: TRBJ2-1
clone size: .
D gene: .
V gene: TRBV28
CDR3 protein: CASRTTGHNEQFF
CDR3 DNA: TGTGCCAGCAGGACAACAGGGCACAATGAGCAGTTCTTC